This passage covers 14 T cell receptor beta chains from one sample sequenced in a study of blood T cell repertoires in COVID-19. Assay used: immunoSEQ multiplex PCR; TCRdb lists only in-frame clones, some missing. This sample yields roughly 250,000 clones, of which around 88% are seen a single time; 8.8% belongs to the top ten. Sample: PBMCs or T cells enriched from blood (not recorded which). The receptor source for this set is a middle-aged man who had recovered from COVID-19.

The count of this clone is one. This chain joins TRBV12-3 or TRBV12-4 and TRBJ2-7, with a weak D call TRBD1 (6 bases). The V end lost 2 bases, the J end lost 3 bases, and 8 bases lay between the germline ends. This CDR3 contains 13 residues. The CDR3 region is CASSLRTDYEQYF. DNA for the CDR3: TGTGCCAGCAGTTTAAGGACAGACTACGAGCAGTACTTC.

The genes are TRBV19 and TRBJ2-4; the D gene is possibly TRBD1 (6 bases). The CDR3 runs 17 residues. V was clipped by 3 bases and J by 0 bases, with 15 bases between them. Germline V gene lookup returns CDR1 LNHDA and CDR2 SQIVND (reference sequence). In DNA form, the CDR3 reads TGTGCCAGTAGTATGCTACAGGGAAGTTTAGCCAAAAACATTCAGTACTTC. It yields the protein CASSMLQGSLAKNIQYF.

V is TRBV15 and J is TRBJ2-1; D perhaps matches TRBD2 (5 bases). V lost 7 bases and J 0 bases, leaving 13 bases between the germline ends. Germline CDR1 LNHNV, CDR2 YYDKDF (reference sequence). The CDR3 sequence is 15 residues long. The CDR3 nucleotides are TGTGCCACCACGTGGCGGGCCGGCTCCTACAATGAGCAGTTCTTC. Translation: CATTWRAGSYNEQFF.

The chain has TRBV7-8 and TRBJ1-5; 7 bases line up with TRBD1. The junction had 5 bases not matched to a gene; V was cut back by 7 bases and J by 5 bases. This CDR3 has 13 residues. Germline assignment: CDR1 SGHVS and CDR2 FQNEAQ. The CDR3 region has the DNA TGTGCCAGCAACCGGGACAGTTATCAGCCCCAGCATTTT. This gives the protein CASNRDSYQPQHF.

V usage is TRBV7-3 and J usage is TRBJ2-7, with TRBD2 matching 13 bases. CDR1 is SGHTA, CDR2 FQGTGA, per germline. V gave up 5 bases and J gave up 1 base; unmatched junction bases: 2. The CDR3 is 15 residues long. DNA of the CDR3: TGTGCCAGCAGCATGGGACTAGCGGGGTCCTACGAGCAGTACTTC. Its translation: CASSMGLAGSYEQYF. Full variable domain (remainder filled in from reference TRBV7-3 and TRBJ2-7): GAGVSQTPSNKVTEKGKYVELRCDPISGHTALYWYRQSLGQGPEFLIYFQGTGAADDSGLPNDRFFAVRPEGSVSTLKIQRTERGDSAVYLCASSMGLAGSYEQYFGPGTRLTVT.

V gene TRBV7-9 combines with J gene TRBJ1-4; D gene unclear. V lost 0 bases and J lost 5, with 4 bases in between. The germline gives CDR1 SEHNR, CDR2 FQNEAQ (reference sequence). This CDR3 is built from 13 residues. The CDR3 region is CASSLALNEKLFF. The CDR3 nucleotides are TGTGCCAGCAGCTTAGCGCTAAATGAAAAACTGTTTTTT.

The chain combines TRBV7-3 with TRBJ2-1; TRBD2 agrees at 7 bases. The germline V gene has CDR1 SGHTA and CDR2 FQGTGA. J was trimmed by 8 bases and V by 8 bases; bases with no gene match: 18. The CDR3 contains 16 residues. CDR3 sequence: CASGPTLAGNRDEQFF. CDR3 coding DNA: TGTGCCAGCGGACCTACCTTAGCGGGTAATCGGGATGAGCAGTTCTTC.

The chain joins TRBV7-3 to TRBJ2-7; the match to TRBD1 covers 8 bases. The CDR3 consists of 15 residues. V shed 5 bases and J 0 bases; nucleotides not matched to a gene: 6. Germline values: CDR1 SGHTA, CDR2 FQGTGA. CDR3 nucleotides: TGTGCCAGCAGCGTCGGACAGGGCACCTCCTACGAGCAGTACTTC. Amino acid sequence: CASSVGQGTSYEQYF.

The rearrangement uses TRBV28 and TRBJ2-3, with D perhaps TRBD2 (6 bases). The germline V gene has CDR1 MDHEN and CDR2 SYDVKM. The CDR3 consists of 15 residues. V shed 3 bases and J shed 4 bases, with 14 bases lying between them. In DNA form, the CDR3 reads TGTGCCAGCAGTTTTCCGGGAGAGAACTCAGATACGCAGTATTTT. This sequence encodes CASSFPGENSDTQYF.

The chain has TRBV12-3 or TRBV12-4 and TRBJ1-2; 8 nucleotides agree with TRBD1. There are 13 residues in the CDR3. V was clipped by 11 bases and J by 4 bases; unmatched bases: 9. This chain's CDR3 is CAAWGQGAYGYTF. As DNA, the CDR3 is TGTGCCGCATGGGGGCAGGGGGCCTATGGCTACACCTTC.

The J gene is TRBJ1-2, the V gene TRBV3-1 (or the pseudogene TRBV3-2); 10 bases align to TRBD1. Germline lookup yields CDR1 LGHDT and CDR2 YNNKEL (reference sequence). The CDR3 extends over 15 amino acids. The V and J ends lost 1 base and 8 bases, in that order; junction bases with no gene match: 7. The DNA of the CDR3 is TGTGCCAGCAGCCAAGGGGACAGGGGATCGGGGGGCTACACCTTC. Amino acids: CASSQGDRGSGGYTF.

The chain is built from TRBV13 and TRBJ2-1, with D possibly being TRBD1 (6 bases). V lost 6 bases to trimming and J lost 0 bases, with 9 bases between them. The CDR3 sequence is 14 residues long. The germline V gene encodes CDR1 PRHDT and CDR2 FYEKMQ (reference sequence). This CDR3 reads CASRPRGSYNEQFF. In DNA, the CDR3 is TGTGCCAGCAGACCCAGGGGCTCCTACAATGAGCAGTTCTTC.

This sequence joins TRBV14 and TRBJ2-5, with D possibly matching TRBD2 (5 bases). V lost 2 bases to trimming and J lost 4 bases, with 11 bases between them. CDR1 is SGHDN, CDR2 FVKESK, per germline. This CDR3 spans 14 amino acids. Here the CDR3 DNA reads TGTGCCAGCAGCCAATTGGGAGTCGGAGAGACCCAGTACTTC. Translating gives CASSQLGVGETQYF. Together with reference TRBV14 and TRBJ2-5, the CDR3 gives the full variable domain: EAGVTQFPSHSVIEKGQTVTLRCDPISGHDNLYWYRRVMGKEIKFLLHFVKESKQDESGMPNNRFLAERTGGTYSTLKVQPAELEDSGVYFCASSQLGVGETQYFGPGTRLLVL.

CDR3 bases: TGTGCCAGCACCTCCGGGACAACGCCTGGAAACACCATATATTTT. It translates to CASTSGTTPGNTIYF. The rearrangement links TRBV7-9 to TRBJ1-3, with a tentative D call TRBD1 (6 bases). V was shortened by 7 bases and J by 2 bases, with 15 bases between the two germline ends. Germline V gene data show CDR1 as SEHNR and CDR2 as FQNEAQ (reference sequence). The CDR3 loop spans 15 amino acids.